Included here is one T cell receptor beta chain sequence, with context. The antigen is undetermined. The data were obtained in a study of T-cell memory formation after mild COVID-19. Each CDR3 protein gets one entry after TCRdb re-called the 5' RACE reads with MiXCR. The table lists a few hundred thousand distinct CDR3 sequences, 16% of them singletons. Overall study findings and caveats: CD4+ clones that contracted lay mainly in CM and EM; CD8+ ones lay in EMRA. While clones contracting from day 15 to 85 were balanced between CD4 and CD8, later expanders leaned CD4+.

The CDR3 runs to 14 residues. Germline V gene lookup returns CDR1 SGHTA and CDR2 FQGNSA. Trimming stripped 5 bases from V and 4 bases from J, with 14 bases between. V usage is TRBV7-2 and J usage is TRBJ1-1; D gene uncertain. Material for sequencing was PBMCs or a T cell subset sorted from them (not recorded which). The TCR originated in a man between 18 and 29 years old who had mild COVID-19 (a few samples of this study predate the infection). Cell type and time point are not known. CDR3 loop: CASSPGGLGTEAFF. The CDR3, as DNA: TGTGCCAGCAGCCCCGGCGGCTTAGGCACTGAAGCTTTCTTT.